These 30 T cell receptor beta chains were sequenced from one sample in a study of cytomegalovirus exposure and HLA in healthy donors listed by TCRdb under 2017. Libraries were constructed by the immunoSEQ multiplex PCR assay. A mixture of 60 forward primers for TCR Vbeta segments and 13 reverse primers for TCR Jbeta segments was used in the multiplex PCR. This immuneACCESS table, as held by TCRdb, lists in-frame sequences with V and J called but not all clones. Of the missing ones, under half trace to an unresolved V gene in checked studies; the others have no known cause. The sample data list some 71,000 clones, and about 70% of these were observed just once. About 3.3% of the sample comes from the top ten. Material: PBMCs. All receptors derive from a man younger than 35 in good health and CMV-seronegative.

In nucleotides, the CDR3 is TGCGCCAGCAGCTTGGAGACAGGGGGTGAGGCTGGCTATGGCTACACCTTC. Residues: CASSLETGGEAGYGYTF. This chain uses TRBV5-1 with TRBJ1-2; TRBD1 agrees at 9 bases. V was clipped by 0 bases and J by 4 bases; unmatched bases: 10. The CDR3 loop spans 17 amino acids. Germline CDR1 is SGHRS and CDR2 is YFSETQ.

A few counts support this clone. V is TRBV4-2 and J is TRBJ1-1; D call uncertain. The CDR3 length is 14 residues. Germline CDR1 and CDR2: LGHNA and YNFKEQ. The ends were cut back, 0 bases at V and 8 bases at J, with 13 bases in the middle. The CDR3 sequence: CASSQDPEESEAFF. CDR3 bases: TGTGCCAGCAGCCAAGATCCGGAGGAATCAGAAGCTTTCTTT.

This clone was seen only a few times. The genes are TRBV30 and TRBJ2-3; no definite D call. V shed 0 bases and J shed 4 bases, with 14 bases lying between them. The germline V gene has CDR1 GTSNPN and CDR2 SVGIG (reference sequence). The CDR3 covers 15 residues. CDR3 sequence (DNA): TGTGCCTGGAGTGTACTCCGGGTTGCGCCAGATACGCAGTATTTT. Its protein is CAWSVLRVAPDTQYF.

The sample holds one count of this clone. The J gene is TRBJ2-3, the V gene TRBV7-7, with D uncertain. Deletions cut 1 base from V and 4 bases from J, with 9 bases between. Per germline, CDR1 SSHAT and CDR2 FNYEAQ (reference sequence). CDR3 length: 14 amino acids. Written as DNA, the CDR3 is TGTGCCAGCAGCTTAGGGCTAGGCCCAGATACGCAGTATTTT. Amino acid sequence: CASSLGLGPDTQYF.

V gene TRBV29-1 combines with J gene TRBJ1-1; 8 bases line up with TRBD1. J gave up 7 bases and V 5 bases, and 3 bases lay outside the gene matches. The CDR3 has 11 amino acids. Germline CDR1 is SQVTM and CDR2 is ANQGSEA. This CDR3 reads CSVRTGLEAFF. The DNA of the CDR3 is TGCAGCGTTCGGACAGGGCTTGAAGCTTTCTTT.

The V call is TRBV7-3, the J call TRBJ1-6; TRBD1 matches 8 bases. Trimming at V came to 5 bases and at J to 7 bases, leaving 10 bases not matched to a gene. CDR3 length equals 16 residues. Germline V gene sequence: CDR1 SGHTA, CDR2 FQGTGA. CDR3 bases: TGTGCCAGCAGCCGCGGCGGACAGGGTGCCAATTCACCCCTCCACTTT. Translating gives CASSRGGQGANSPLHF.

The chain has TRBV6-1 and TRBJ2-7, with TRBD1 as a possible D gene (7 bases). Germline CDR1 and CDR2: MNHNS and SASEGT. Trimming took off 3 bases at V and 5 bases at J, with 23 bases between the two ends. CDR3 length: 17 amino acids. The CDR3 nucleotides are TGTGCCAGCAGTGACGCACCTCCCGGGGGCAGGGGGAACGAGCAGTACTTC. Protein product: CASSDAPPGGRGNEQYF.

This clone was seen only a few times. This chain connects TRBV5-6 to TRBJ2-2; D is uncertain. Germline V gene data show CDR1 as SGHDT and CDR2 as YYEEEE. The germline V and J ends were trimmed by 2 bases and 2 bases, with 13 bases remaining between them. This CDR3 is 16 amino acids long. CDR3 region: CASSFVGRRNTGELFF. DNA of the CDR3: TGTGCCAGCAGCTTTGTAGGCAGGCGTAACACCGGGGAGCTGTTTTTT. Supplemented by reference TRBV5-6 and TRBJ2-2, the full variable domain reads DAGVTQSPTHLIKTRGQQVTLRCSPKSGHDTVSWYQQALGQGPQFIFQYYEEEERQRGNFPDRFSGHQFPNYSSELNVNALLLGDSALYLCASSFVGRRNTGELFFGEGSRLTVL.

The genes are TRBV6-5 and TRBJ2-1; 10 bases map to TRBD2. J gave up 7 bases and V 4 bases, and 7 bases lay outside the gene matches. In germline, CDR1 is MNHEY, CDR2 SVGAGI. The CDR3 is 15 amino acids. Here the CDR3 DNA reads TGTGCCAGCAGTTTCAAGCGGGGGGGCCAGAATGAGCAGTTCTTC. Its protein product is CASSFKRGGQNEQFF.

This clone occurred once. This chain uses TRBV4-3 with TRBJ2-7; 8 nucleotides match TRBD2. Germline trimming cut 2 bases from V and 2 bases from J; bases unmatched to any gene: 5. The CDR3 runs 15 residues. Germline loops: CDR1 LGHNA, CDR2 YSLEER. This CDR3 is CASSQPERGPYEQYV. Written as DNA, the CDR3 is TGCGCCAGCAGCCAACCCGAGCGGGGGCCCTACGAGCAGTACGTC.

V is TRBV5-5 and J is TRBJ2-1; 7 bases align to TRBD1. V lost 1 base to trimming and J lost 8 bases; unmatched junction nucleotides: 9. The CDR3 contains 15 residues. The germline gives CDR1 SGHKS, CDR2 YYEKEE (reference sequence). The CDR3: CASSLLAGGWDEQFF. The CDR3 coding sequence is TGTGCCAGCAGCTTGCTAGCAGGGGGTTGGGATGAGCAGTTCTTC. Using reference TRBV5-5 and TRBJ2-1 for the parts outside the CDR3, the full variable domain is DAGVTQSPTHLIKTRGQQVTLRCSPISGHKSVSWYQQVLGQGPQFIFQYYEKEERGRGNFPDRFSARQFPNYSSELNVNALLLGDSALYLCASSLLAGGWDEQFFGPGTRLTVL.

V usage is TRBV11-1 and J usage is TRBJ1-6; D uncertain. V was pared by 1 base and J by 7 bases, with 11 bases between. CDR1 is SGHAT, CDR2 FQDESV, per germline (reference sequence). CDR3 size: 15 residues. CDR3 in amino acids: CASSLGAGWNSPLHF. CDR3 nucleotides: TGTGCCAGCAGCTTAGGTGCGGGCTGGAATTCACCCCTCCACTTT.

The genes are TRBV11-3 and TRBJ1-6; TRBD1 matches at 10 bases. The junction had 1 base not matched to a gene; V was cut back by 3 bases and J by 8 bases. Germline lookup yields CDR1 SGHNT and CDR2 YENEEA. The CDR3 consists of 14 residues. The CDR3 coding sequence is TGTGCCAGCAGCTTGGGGACAGGGGATTCACCCCTCCACTTT. Its translation: CASSLGTGDSPLHF.

A single count supports this clone. The rearrangement joins TRBV29-1 to TRBJ2-1; a possible D gene is TRBD2 (7 bases). The CDR3 covers 13 residues. V was cut by 5 bases and J by 5 bases, with 13 bases left in between. CDR1 is SQVTM, CDR2 ANQGSEA, per germline. The CDR3 DNA follows: TGCAGCGTTTTGGGGGGGGCTCACAATGAGCAGTTCTTC. Amino acids: CSVLGGAHNEQFF.

The V and J genes are TRBV15 and TRBJ1-1; D gene uncertain. V was clipped by 1 base and J by 6 bases, with 6 bases between them. CDR1 and CDR2 (germline): LNHNV, YYDKDF (reference sequence). The CDR3 has 12 amino acids. As DNA, the CDR3 is TGTGCCACCAGCAGAGCGGGGTCTGAAGCTTTCTTT. Its protein is CATSRAGSEAFF.

The chain recombines TRBV11-2 with TRBJ1-1, with D unresolved. This CDR3 region has 12 residues. Trimming stripped 5 bases from V and 4 bases from J, with 8 bases between. Germline lookup yields CDR1 SGHAT and CDR2 FQNNGV. CDR3 loop: CASSLPRTEAFF. DNA for the CDR3: TGTGCCAGCAGCCTCCCTCGCACTGAAGCTTTCTTT.

This sequence joins TRBV5-4 and TRBJ1-2, with D possibly TRBD1 on 5 matching bases. Trimming removed 7 bases at V and 4 bases at J, with 14 bases between. The length of the CDR3 is 13 residues. The V gene's germline CDR1 is SGHNT and CDR2 YYREEE (reference sequence). CDR3: CASGAGRVYGYTF. In DNA form, the CDR3 reads TGTGCCAGCGGAGCAGGGAGGGTCTATGGCTACACCTTC.

The rearrangement uses TRBV30 and TRBJ1-5; tentative D call: TRBD1 (6 bases). The V gene's germline CDR1 is GTSNPN and CDR2 SVGIG (reference sequence). The CDR3 spans 17 residues. Trimming pared 0 bases from V and 1 base from J, leaving 16 bases between. The CDR3 bases are TGTGCCTGGAGTGTTGGGGTCGGGGGGGGCAGCAATCAGCCCCAGCATTTT. It yields the protein CAWSVGVGGGSNQPQHF.

This chain joins TRBV27 and TRBJ1-5; TRBD1 might be the D (6 bases). Germline-derived CDR1 and CDR2 are MNHEY and SMNVEV (reference sequence). The ends were cut back, 8 bases at V and 3 bases at J, with 17 bases in the middle. The CDR3 length is 15 residues. The CDR3 DNA reads TGTGCCAGCTCCGAGTGGGGGCAAGTCAATCAGCCCCAGCATTTT. Residues: CASSEWGQVNQPQHF.

The J gene is TRBJ1-5, the V gene TRBV19, with D tentatively TRBD1 (6 bases). The CDR3 spans 16 residues. V shed 3 bases and J shed 2 bases, with 14 bases lying between them. The germline CDR1 and CDR2 sequences are LNHDA and SQIVND (reference sequence). CDR3 amino acids: CASSMGQWSGNQPQHF. In nucleotides, the CDR3 is TGTGCCAGTAGTATGGGACAATGGAGTGGCAATCAGCCCCAGCATTTT.

This chain links TRBV4-2 with TRBJ2-2; a weak D match, TRBD1 (5 bases). Trimming pared 0 bases from V and 0 bases from J, leaving 8 bases between. The germline gives CDR1 LGHNA, CDR2 YNFKEQ. CDR3 size: 16 residues. CDR3 nucleotides: TGTGCCAGCAGCCAAGATCAAGGGGCGAACACCGGGGAGCTGTTTTTT. Translating it yields CASSQDQGANTGELFF.

The chain combines TRBV6-6 with TRBJ1-2; tentative D call: TRBD1 (5 bases). CDR3 size: 15 residues. Germline V lookup: CDR1 MNHNY, CDR2 SVGAGI (reference sequence). The V end lost 0 bases, the J end lost 5 bases, and 13 bases lay between the germline ends. CDR3 protein: CASSYSETAIYGYTF. The DNA of the CDR3 is TGTGCCAGCAGTTACTCTGAGACAGCAATATATGGCTACACCTTC.

The J gene is TRBJ2-5, the V gene TRBV5-6, with D possibly matching TRBD1 (6 bases). The J call may be faulty, since TRBJ2-7 better matches the DNA end. Germline V CDR1 and CDR2: SGHDT, YYEEEE. This CDR3 is built from 12 residues. The CDR3 DNA is TGTGCCAGCGGGGGCCCTTTGGACGAGCAGTACTTC. This encodes CASGGPLDEQYF.

For this clone: An end of the junction does not agree with germline; a read error may underlie this. In the same sample, other DNA sequences code for this CDR3. The CDR3 nucleotides are TGTGCCAGCAGTAGGACAGGGACGAACACTGAGGCTTTCTTT. Protein product: CASSRTGTNTEAFF. V and J are TRBV6-5 and TRBJ1-1; 8 bases match TRBD1. The CDR3 is 14 amino acids. Germline V gene data show CDR1 as MNHEY and CDR2 as SVGAGI.

This chain links TRBV5-4 with TRBJ2-5, with 10 bases aligning to TRBD1. The J segment lost 5 bases and the V segment lost 4 bases, leaving 11 bases of the junction unmatched. This CDR3 contains 16 residues. Per the germline V gene, CDR1 is SGHNT and CDR2 is YYREEE (reference sequence). The CDR3 DNA sequence: TGTGCCAGCAGCATTCCGGGGACAGGGGATCTCGAGACCCAGTACTTC. This sequence encodes CASSIPGTGDLETQYF.

This clone came up a few times. The chain uses TRBV10-3 and TRBJ1-3; D gene uncertain. CDR3 size: 14 residues. The V and J ends lost 4 bases and 4 bases respectively, with 11 bases between them. The germline V gene encodes CDR1 ENHRY and CDR2 SYGVKD. The CDR3 nucleotides are TGTGCCATCAGTGGGACTGGGGAAGGAAACACCATATATTTT. Its protein is CAISGTGEGNTIYF.

This sequence joins TRBV5-4 and TRBJ2-5; 7 bases align to TRBD1. The J call may be faulty, since TRBJ2-7 better matches the DNA end. Germline V gives CDR1 SGHNT, CDR2 YYREEE (reference sequence). The CDR3 loop spans 14 amino acids. The DNA of the CDR3 is TGTGCCAGCAGCTTCGCAGGGGGCTCCTACGAGCAGTACTTC. Protein sequence: CASSFAGGSYEQYF.

The CDR3 DNA reads TGTGCCAGCAAAGGAGCAACTAATGAAAAACTGTTTTTT. It is translated as CASKGATNEKLFF. The chain is built from TRBV11-1 and TRBJ1-4, with D hard to call. The CDR3 totals 13 residues. V lost 7 bases and J 0 bases, leaving 6 bases between the germline ends. Germline-derived CDR1 and CDR2 are SGHAT and FQDESV (reference sequence).

The chain uses TRBV7-3 and TRBJ2-6, with 7 bases aligning to TRBD1. The germline V gene encodes CDR1 SGHTA and CDR2 FQGTGA. This CDR3 is built from 15 residues. Trimming at V came to 5 bases and at J to 3 bases, leaving 4 bases not matched to a gene. The CDR3 loop reads CASSPGQLGANVLTF. For the CDR3, the DNA is TGTGCCAGCAGCCCGGGACAGCTTGGGGCCAACGTCCTGACTTTC.

The chain recombines TRBV25-1 with TRBJ2-7; 7 bases are a match to TRBD1. This CDR3 is built from 16 residues. V was clipped by 3 bases and J by 1 base; unmatched bases: 9. Germline V gene lookup returns CDR1 MGHDK and CDR2 SYGVNS. This CDR3 is CASSDLPGTASYEQYF. In nucleotides, the CDR3 is TGTGCCAGCAGTGACCTCCCCGGGACAGCGTCCTACGAGCAGTACTTC.